Following are 26 T cell receptor beta chains from one sample sequenced in a study of identical twins. Each CDR3 protein is one row after TCRdb ran MiXCR on the 5' RACE reads. This table has 310,000 or so distinct CDR3 sequences, over 8.5% appearing once. These data are also associated with another study on yellow fever vaccine responses in identical twins.

Specimen: CD8+ T cells sorted from blood. The source is a woman under 30 in good health.

Many counts were recorded for this clonotype. The chain has TRBV29-1 and TRBJ2-7, with D unresolved. The CDR3 has 11 residues. From germline, CDR1 is SQVTM and CDR2 ANQGSEA. The ends were cut back, 7 bases at V and 3 bases at J, with 10 bases in the middle. In DNA, the CDR3 is TGCAGCGGGCGGAGCGACTACGAGCAGTACTTC. Encoded protein: CSGRSDYEQYF.

Many counts were recorded for this clonotype. This chain uses TRBV6-4 with TRBJ2-2, with D uncertain. Germline CDR1 reads MRHNA; CDR2 reads SNTAGT. V shed 6 bases and J shed 3 bases, with 8 bases lying between them. The CDR3 length is 13 residues. The CDR3 sequence: CASSVTDTGELFF. As DNA, the CDR3 is TGTGCCAGCAGCGTGACGGACACCGGGGAGCTGTTTTTT.

The rearrangement joins TRBV7-8 to TRBJ2-1, with 9 bases matching TRBD2. Trimming at V came to 1 base and at J to 7 bases, leaving 5 bases not matched to a gene. The CDR3 is 15 residues long. CDR1 and CDR2 from the germline V gene are SGHVS and FQNEAQ. The CDR3 DNA reads as TGTGCCAGCAGCTTAGTTGGCGGGGGGGTAAATGAGCAGTTCTTC. The encoded protein is CASSLVGGGVNEQFF.

This clonotype has more than one count but fewer than ten. This rearrangement joins TRBV4-1 to TRBJ2-7; 7 nucleotides agree with TRBD2. CDR1 is MGHRA and CDR2 is YSYEKL in the germline V gene. This CDR3 has 15 residues. The trim removed 3 bases at V and 3 bases at J, leaving 8 bases unmatched. CDR3 in amino acids: CASSQSAGVGYEQYF. The DNA of the CDR3 is TGCGCCAGCAGCCAGTCGGCGGGAGTTGGCTACGAGCAGTACTTC.

The J gene is TRBJ2-3, the V gene TRBV27; D gene ambiguous. The germline CDR1 and CDR2 sequences are MNHEY and SMNVEV (reference sequence). Trimming removed 3 bases at V and 3 bases at J, with 13 bases between. This CDR3 has 15 amino acids. The CDR3 protein is CASSFQTPETDTQYF. DNA for the CDR3: TGTGCCAGCAGTTTCCAGACCCCCGAGACAGATACGCAGTATTTT.

This clonotype was picked up many times. The V and J genes are TRBV20-1 and TRBJ2-1, with D perhaps being TRBD1 or TRBD2 (5 bases each). The germline V gene has CDR1 DFQATT and CDR2 SNEGSKA (reference sequence). V was cut by 5 bases and J by 8 bases, with 19 bases left in between. The CDR3 extends over 14 amino acids. The CDR3 coding sequence is TGCAGTGCTCGGGACCACCTAAAGGGTCATGAGCAGTTCTTC. It translates to CSARDHLKGHEQFF.

This clonotype has at least ten counts. The rearrangement uses TRBV6-4 and TRBJ2-1, with a weak D call TRBD2 (6 bases). CDR1 and CDR2 (germline): MRHNA, SNTAGT. V lost 3 bases and J lost 7, with 10 bases in between. The length of the CDR3 is 13 residues. This CDR3 is CASSELASNEQFF. DNA for the CDR3: TGTGCCAGCAGTGAACTAGCTAGTAATGAGCAGTTCTTC.

In its sample, this clonotype was seen many times. J is TRBJ2-5 and V is TRBV28; the D is unclear. Looked up from germline, CDR1 is MDHEN and CDR2 is SYDVKM. The CDR3 length is 13 residues. Trimming cost V 5 bases and J 1 base, with 8 bases left between them. CDR3 residues: CASSVLGQETQYF. The CDR3 bases are TGTGCCAGCAGTGTCTTGGGCCAAGAGACCCAGTACTTC.

This sequence joins TRBV11-2 and TRBJ1-5; 8 nucleotides agree with TRBD1. Unmatched junction bases numbered 4, after V lost 4 bases and J lost 2 bases. Germline V CDR1 and CDR2: SGHAT, FQNNGV. CDR3 size: 15 residues. CDR3 sequence: CASSSRGPGNQPQHF. CDR3 in DNA: TGTGCCAGCAGCTCCAGGGGGCCTGGCAATCAGCCCCAGCATTTT.

This clonotype occurred a few times. This chain connects TRBV5-5 to TRBJ2-1; 10 bases agree with TRBD1. The CDR3 is 14 residues long. J lost 7 bases, V lost 4 bases, and 5 bases had no gene match. Germline CDR1 SGHKS, CDR2 YYEKEE (reference sequence). In nucleotides, the CDR3 is TGTGCCAGCAGCCGGGACAGGGGACTTAATGAGCAGTTCTTC. Translating gives CASSRDRGLNEQFF.

This clonotype showed up many times. The chain joins TRBV7-9 to TRBJ2-7; 7 bases are a match to TRBD1. Germline-derived CDR1 and CDR2 are SEHNR and FQNEAQ (reference sequence). This CDR3 is 16 amino acids long. V gave up 5 bases and J gave up 3 bases; unmatched junction bases: 13. The CDR3 loop reads CASSHRTGWILYEQYF. The DNA of the CDR3 is TGTGCCAGCAGCCACAGGACAGGTTGGATCCTCTACGAGCAGTACTTC.

The chain joins TRBV12-5 to TRBJ2-3; TRBD1 aligns across 12 bases. Germline V gene data show CDR1 as LGHNT and CDR2 as FRNRAP. V shed 2 bases, J shed 0 bases, and the junction held 12 bases outside the gene matches. CDR3 size: 20 residues. The CDR3 DNA reads as TGTGCTAGTGGTTTGCCCTTCCGCGTGGGACAGGGGGCGAGCACAGATACGCAGTATTTT. This gives the protein CASGLPFRVGQGASTDTQYF.

CDR3 residues: CASSLGSSGTDTQYF. DNA of the CDR3: TGTGCCAGCAGTTTAGGGTCTAGCGGCACAGATACGCAGTATTTT. The rearrangement links TRBV12-3 or TRBV12-4 to TRBJ2-3, with TRBD2 as a possible D gene (6 bases). Trimming took 1 base from V and 1 from J, leaving 9 bases between them. The CDR3 extends over 15 amino acids.

This clonotype turned up a few times. This chain joins TRBV25-1 and TRBJ1-1, with D perhaps matching TRBD1 (5 bases). The CDR3 has 15 amino acids. Germline-derived CDR1 and CDR2 are MGHDK and SYGVNS. Trimming cost V 7 bases and J 5 bases, with 20 bases left between them. CDR3 region: CASTTPGTAMTEAFF. Written as DNA, the CDR3 is TGTGCCAGCACAACTCCCGGGACCGCGATGACTGAAGCTTTCTTT.

J is TRBJ2-7 and V is TRBV5-1, with 11 bases matching TRBD2. The V segment lost 7 bases and the J segment 3 bases; nucleotides outside the gene matches: 15. Germline loops: CDR1 SGHRS, CDR2 YFSETQ. The CDR3 covers 17 residues. The CDR3 is CASRNQDSGRANYEQYF. CDR3 DNA sequence: TGCGCCAGCCGAAACCAGGATAGCGGGAGGGCCAACTACGAGCAGTACTTC.

This clonotype was observed a handful of times. The chain uses TRBV5-6 and TRBJ2-7; 12 bases are a match to TRBD2. The J segment lost 4 bases and the V segment lost 0 bases, leaving 8 bases of the junction unmatched. The CDR3 is 17 amino acids. Looked up from germline, CDR1 is SGHDT and CDR2 is YYEEEE. Here the CDR3 reads CASSLGGLAGGPYEQYF. The CDR3 DNA sequence: TGTGCCAGCAGCTTGGGTGGGCTAGCGGGAGGGCCTTACGAGCAGTACTTC.

This clonotype was recorded many times. The chain combines TRBV6-2 or TRBV6-3 with TRBJ1-5; D is unresolved. V was shortened by 2 bases and J by 4 bases, with 6 bases between the two germline ends. The CDR3 is 13 amino acids. CDR1 is MNHEY, CDR2 SVGEGT, per germline. The CDR3 nucleotides read TGTGCCAGCAGTTACACCGAGAATCAGCCCCAGCATTTT. Protein: CASSYTENQPQHF.

This clonotype was picked up many times. This sequence joins TRBV7-6 and TRBJ2-1; D could derive from TRBD1 or TRBD2 (5 bases each). The CDR3 consists of 14 residues. Trimming cost V 1 base and J 9 bases, with 13 bases left between them. Germline V CDR1 and CDR2: SGHVS, FNYEAQ. The CDR3 sequence: CASSLEGSGAEQFF. The CDR3 DNA reads as TGTGCCAGCAGCTTAGAGGGGTCCGGGGCTGAGCAGTTCTTC.

The rearrangement joins TRBV7-6 to TRBJ2-7; 9 positions agree with TRBD2. J was trimmed by 3 bases and V by 3 bases; bases with no gene match: 6. Germline V lookup: CDR1 SGHVS, CDR2 FNYEAQ. The CDR3 totals 15 residues. The DNA of the CDR3 is TGTGCCAGCAGCTTCGGAGCGGGAGGACTCTACGAGCAGTACTTC. Translating gives CASSFGAGGLYEQYF. The whole variable domain, remainder taken from reference TRBV7-6 and TRBJ2-7, is GAGVSQSPRYKVTKRGQDVALRCDPISGHVSLYWYRQALGQGPEFLTYFNYEAQQDKSGLPNDRFSAERPEGSISTLTIQRTEQRDSAMYRCASSFGAGGLYEQYFGPGTRLTVT.

There are many counts of this clonotype. This sequence joins TRBV29-1 and TRBJ1-1, with a possible D match to TRBD1 (6 bases). This CDR3 has 13 residues. The germline V gene has CDR1 SQVTM and CDR2 ANQGSEA. V was clipped by 2 bases and J by 1 base, with 8 bases between them. CDR3: CSVEKTGNTEAFF. In DNA form, the CDR3 reads TGCAGCGTTGAAAAGACAGGGAACACTGAAGCTTTCTTT. The variable domain in full, with the rest retrieved from reference TRBV29-1 and TRBJ1-1, is SAVISQKPSRDICQRGTSLTIQCQVDSQVTMMFWYRQQPGQSLTLIATANQGSEATYESGFVIDKFPISRPNLTFSTLTVSNMSPEDSSIYLCSVEKTGNTEAFFGQGTRLTVV.

The gene calls are TRBV29-1 and TRBJ2-7, with D possibly TRBD1 on 5 matching bases. CDR3 length: 15 amino acids. CDR1 is SQVTM and CDR2 is ANQGSEA in the germline V gene. V dropped 6 bases and J dropped 0 bases, with 18 bases sitting between them. CDR3 protein: CSVARTGRSSYEQYF. CDR3 DNA: TGCAGCGTCGCCCGCACAGGCCGGAGCTCCTACGAGCAGTACTTC.

The chain has TRBV3-1 and TRBJ1-1; TRBD1 matches 7 bases. CDR1 is LGHDT and CDR2 is YNNKEL in the germline V gene (reference sequence). After removal of 0 bases from V and 8 bases from J, the junction contained 12 bases not matched to a gene. CDR3 length: 16 amino acids. CDR3 sequence: CASSQEGEGARLEAFF. CDR3 DNA sequence: TGTGCCAGCAGCCAAGAAGGTGAGGGGGCAAGGTTGGAAGCTTTCTTT.

This clonotype was detected ten times or more. J is TRBJ1-2 and V is TRBV13, with D tentatively TRBD1 (5 bases). Germline CDR1 PRHDT, CDR2 FYEKMQ (reference sequence). The CDR3 spans 15 residues. With 2 bases removed from V and 7 bases from J, the gap between germline ends came to 17 bases. The CDR3 reads CASSLKSGGFSGYTF. The CDR3 DNA follows: TGTGCCAGCAGCTTAAAATCGGGGGGATTTTCTGGCTACACCTTC.

V is TRBV30 and J is TRBJ2-1, with D tentatively TRBD1 (5 bases). Germline assignment: CDR1 GTSNPN and CDR2 SVGIG (reference sequence). The CDR3 length is 11 residues. V was shortened by 1 base and J by 9 bases, with 7 bases between the two germline ends. The CDR3 coding sequence is TGTGCCTGGAGTGGGGGCGGTGAGCAGTTCTTC. Translation: CAWSGGGEQFF.

The rearrangement uses TRBV23-1 and TRBJ1-5; no reliable D call. TRBV23-1 is an open reading frame whose function is uncertain. The CDR3 is 15 amino acids. The V end was cut by 3 bases, the J end by 3 bases, with 12 bases between. CDR3 loop: CASSHLYPFNQPQHF. For the CDR3, the DNA is TGCGCCAGCAGTCACCTTTACCCCTTCAATCAGCCCCAGCATTTT.

This clonotype was seen ten or more times. The chain carries TRBV29-1 and TRBJ1-3; the D gene is possibly TRBD1 (5 bases). V was trimmed by 6 bases and J by 0 bases, leaving 15 bases between them. Germline loops: CDR1 SQVTM, CDR2 ANQGSEA. CDR3 length: 15 residues. CDR3 nucleotide sequence: TGCAGCGTCCCAGGGTCTAGTTCCTCTGGAAACACCATATATTTT. The encoded protein is CSVPGSSSSGNTIYF.